A single sample is the source of the 19 T cell receptor beta chains below, sequenced in a study of beta chain features in type 1 diabetes. What was sequenced were expressed TCRB transcripts, since all of the isolated RNA had been reverse transcribed. The assay was immunoSEQ multiplex PCR, and TCRdb's table has in-frame clones only and misses some. Of roughly 700,000 clones listed, over 10% are singletons. These TCRs' antigens remain unknown. The study, taken as a whole, reports: A moderate, significant TCRB CDR3 shortening appeared in type 1 diabetes across four CD4+ subsets.

The sequencing sample was made of naive CD4+ T cells from blood. All receptors come from a young man with type 1 diabetes.

V usage is TRBV7-3 and J usage is TRBJ2-7, with D possibly being TRBD2 (6 bases). This CDR3 is built from 16 residues. Trimming stripped 5 bases from V and 4 bases from J, with 21 bases between. Germline assignment: CDR1 SGHTA and CDR2 FQGTGA. In DNA, the CDR3 is TGTGCCAGCAGCCCGTCGACGGCCGGCGGACTATACGAGCAGTACTTC. Its protein product is CASSPSTAGGLYEQYF.

Regarding this clone: The sample carries other DNA sequences with the same CDR3. This chain uses TRBV5-4 with TRBJ1-5; D ambiguous. The V gene lost 1 base and the J gene lost 1 base, with 6 bases spanning the gap. From germline, CDR1 is SGHNT and CDR2 YYREEE (reference sequence). CDR3 length: 14 residues. The chain's CDR3 is CASSLRGSNQPQHF. As DNA, the CDR3 is TGTGCCAGCAGCTTGCGGGGAAGCAATCAGCCCCAGCATTTT.

The chain uses TRBV7-9 and TRBJ1-2; D call uncertain. The CDR3 runs to 11 residues. The germline gives CDR1 SEHNR, CDR2 FQNEAQ (reference sequence). The ends were cut back, 2 bases at V and 11 bases at J, with 9 bases in the middle. The CDR3, as DNA: TGTGCCAGCAGCTTAACAGTTGGGTACACCTTC. Its translation: CASSLTVGYTF.

This clone was observed a handful of times. The chain joins TRBV9 to TRBJ2-3; D might be TRBD2 (6 bases). Germline V gives CDR1 SGDLS, CDR2 YYNGEE. This CDR3 contains 16 residues. The V and J ends lost 4 bases and 0 bases respectively, with 15 bases between them. Here the CDR3 DNA reads TGTGCCAGCAGCCCGTTCGGGGGAACTAGCACAGATACGCAGTATTTT. Translating it yields CASSPFGGTSTDTQYF.

This clone turned up a few times. The chain carries TRBV5-1 and TRBJ2-3; D could derive from TRBD1 or TRBD2 (6 bases each). The CDR3 runs 17 residues. Germline V gene sequence: CDR1 SGHRS, CDR2 YFSETQ. Trimming removed 0 bases from V and 2 bases from J, with 16 bases in between. CDR3 sequence: CASSLDATGRPTDTQYF. CDR3 coding DNA: TGCGCCAGCAGCTTGGATGCCACAGGGAGGCCCACAGATACGCAGTATTTT.

This clone appeared a few times. The chain recombines TRBV14 with TRBJ2-3, with unresolved D. Trimming took off 4 bases at V and 3 bases at J, with 11 bases between the two ends. This CDR3 is built from 14 residues. Germline V gene sequence: CDR1 SGHDN, CDR2 FVKESK. In DNA form, the CDR3 reads TGTGCCAGCAGCCGACCGGGTGCGACAGATACGCAGTATTTT. It codes for CASSRPGATDTQYF.

Concerning this clone: The sample contains more than one DNA sequence encoding this CDR3. The chain joins TRBV18 to TRBJ2-3; D not certain. Per germline, CDR1 KGHSH and CDR2 LQKENI. The length of the CDR3 is 13 residues. The ends were cut back, 3 bases at V and 2 bases at J, with 6 bases in the middle. CDR3 nucleotide sequence: TGTGCCAGCTCACCCCCTAACACAGATACGCAGTATTTT. Encoded protein: CASSPPNTDTQYF.

J is TRBJ2-2 and V is TRBV5-1; 7 positions match TRBD1. The germline V gene has CDR1 SGHRS and CDR2 YFSETQ. After removal of 0 bases from V and 3 bases from J, the junction contained 2 bases not matched to a gene. The CDR3 totals 15 residues. DNA of the CDR3: TGCGCCAGCAGCTTGGGGACAGGATACACCGGGGAGCTGTTTTTT. Translated, it gives CASSLGTGYTGELFF.

This clone was counted only a few times. V is TRBV12-5 and J is TRBJ2-2; no clear D gene. Trimming pared 8 bases from V and 0 bases from J, leaving 7 bases between. CDR3 length equals 13 residues. Germline V CDR1 and CDR2: LGHNT, FRNRAP. The CDR3 protein is CASQPPNTGELFF. DNA for the CDR3: TGTGCTAGTCAACCCCCGAACACCGGGGAGCTGTTTTTT. Full variable domain (outside the CDR3, taken from reference TRBV12-5 and TRBJ2-2): DARVTQTPRHKVTEMGQEVTMRCQPILGHNTVFWYRQTMMQGLELLAYFRNRAPLDDSGMPKDRFSAEMPDATLATLKIQPSEPRDSAVYFCASQPPNTGELFFGEGSRLTVL.

The chain is built from TRBV10-3 and TRBJ2-7; 7 positions match TRBD1. Looked up from germline, CDR1 is ENHRY and CDR2 is SYGVKD. The CDR3 is 13 residues long. V was pared by 6 bases and J by 7 bases, with 9 bases of the junction left unmatched. Written as DNA, the CDR3 is TGTGCCATCAGGTGGGACAGCTCCCGGGAGCAGTACTTC. Translating gives CAIRWDSSREQYF.

The chain has TRBV5-1 and TRBJ2-7; TRBD1 is a possible D gene (6 bases). V was cut by 0 bases and J by 5 bases, with 6 bases left in between. Germline-derived CDR1 and CDR2 are SGHRS and YFSETQ. The CDR3 extends over 12 amino acids. This chain's CDR3 is CASSLGQDEQYF. CDR3 DNA sequence: TGCGCCAGCAGCTTGGGACAGGACGAGCAGTACTTC. The full variable domain, with the rest looked up from reference TRBV5-1 and TRBJ2-7, is KAGVTQTPRYLIKTRGQQVTLSCSPISGHRSVSWYQQTPGQGLQFLFEYFSETQRNKGNFPGRFSGRQFSNSRSEMNVSTLELGDSALYLCASSLGQDEQYFGPGTRLTVT.

The chain is built from TRBV5-6 and TRBJ2-5; possible D gene TRBD2, 6 bases. V was pared by 2 bases and J by 4 bases, with 9 bases between. Germline V gives CDR1 SGHDT, CDR2 YYEEEE. The CDR3 covers 13 residues. The DNA for the CDR3 is TGTGCCAGCAGCTTCGGGGGAGGAGAGACCCAGTACTTC. It encodes CASSFGGGETQYF.

The chain links TRBV28 to TRBJ1-2; D is unresolved. This CDR3 region has 12 residues. Germline lookup yields CDR1 MDHEN and CDR2 SYDVKM. The ends were cut back, 6 bases at V and 5 bases at J, with 10 bases in the middle. The CDR3 DNA reads as TGTGCCAGCAGCCCAGAGCCTTATGGCTACACCTTC. Protein product: CASSPEPYGYTF.

V gene TRBV18 combines with J gene TRBJ1-1; D unresolved. CDR3 length equals 13 residues. Trimming removed 3 bases from V and 3 bases from J, with 8 bases in between. Germline loops: CDR1 KGHSH, CDR2 LQKENI. In DNA, the CDR3 is TGTGCCAGCTCACCGCTCGAGGACACTGAAGCTTTCTTT. The encoded protein is CASSPLEDTEAFF.

The chain uses TRBV13 and TRBJ2-7; no reliable D call. This CDR3 spans 16 amino acids. V gave up 5 bases and J gave up 0 bases, with 17 bases separating them. From germline, CDR1 is PRHDT and CDR2 FYEKMQ (reference sequence). CDR3 DNA sequence: TGTGCCAGCAGCCCCTCGCCCCCTCCTAACTCCTACGAGCAGTACTTC. Translation gives CASSPSPPPNSYEQYF.

The table lists this clone with a few counts. This rearrangement joins TRBV4-1 to TRBJ2-3; D not certain. This CDR3 has 13 amino acids. The V gene's germline CDR1 is MGHRA and CDR2 YSYEKL. V was clipped by 1 base and J by 14 bases, with 16 bases between them. The CDR3 coding sequence is TGCGCCAGCAGCCAAGTATCCAGTAACGGGTCGTATTTT. It translates to CASSQVSSNGSYF.

The chain has TRBV5-5 and TRBJ2-3; 7 bases map to TRBD1. After removal of 4 bases from V and 2 bases from J, the junction contained 7 bases not matched to a gene. Germline V CDR1 and CDR2: SGHKS, YYEKEE (reference sequence). CDR3 length: 15 amino acids. For the CDR3, the DNA is TGTGCCAGCAGCCCTCCGGGACAGCTCACAGATACGCAGTATTTT. It is translated as CASSPPGQLTDTQYF.

In regard to this clone: Distinct nucleotide sequences in the sample also encode this CDR3. The rearrangement links TRBV6-4 to TRBJ1-1; no clear D. Trimming removed 3 bases from V and 1 base from J, with 6 bases in between. There are 13 residues in the CDR3. CDR1 is MRHNA, CDR2 SNTAGT, per germline. The CDR3 spells CASSERENTEAFF. CDR3 coding DNA: TGTGCCAGCAGTGAGCGGGAGAACACTGAAGCTTTCTTT.

CDR3 coding DNA: TGTGCCAGCAGTGGACTAGTAGCCAACTATGGCTACACCTTC. Amino acids: CASSGLVANYGYTF. The chain links TRBV2 to TRBJ1-2; D unclear. Germline assignment: CDR1 SNHLY and CDR2 FYNNEI. There are 14 residues in the CDR3. V was cut by 4 bases and J by 2 bases, with 11 bases left in between.